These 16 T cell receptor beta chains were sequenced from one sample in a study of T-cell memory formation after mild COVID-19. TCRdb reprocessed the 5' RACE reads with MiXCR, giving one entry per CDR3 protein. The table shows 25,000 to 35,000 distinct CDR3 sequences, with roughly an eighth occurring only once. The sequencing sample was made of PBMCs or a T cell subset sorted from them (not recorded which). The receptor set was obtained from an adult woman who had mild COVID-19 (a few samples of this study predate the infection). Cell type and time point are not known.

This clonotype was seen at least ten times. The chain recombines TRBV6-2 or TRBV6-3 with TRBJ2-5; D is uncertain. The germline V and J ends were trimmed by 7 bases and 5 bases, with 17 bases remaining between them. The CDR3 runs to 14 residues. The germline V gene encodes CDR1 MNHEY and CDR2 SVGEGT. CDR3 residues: CASTSENVRETQYF. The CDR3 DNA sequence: TGTGCCAGCACCTCGGAGAACGTTCGGGAGACCCAGTACTTC.

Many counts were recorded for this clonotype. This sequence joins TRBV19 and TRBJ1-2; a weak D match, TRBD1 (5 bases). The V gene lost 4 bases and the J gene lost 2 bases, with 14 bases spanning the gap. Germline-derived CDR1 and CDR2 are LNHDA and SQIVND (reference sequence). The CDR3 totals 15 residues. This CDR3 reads CASSTDRRANYGYTF. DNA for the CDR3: TGTGCCAGTAGTACCGACAGACGTGCAAACTATGGCTACACCTTC.

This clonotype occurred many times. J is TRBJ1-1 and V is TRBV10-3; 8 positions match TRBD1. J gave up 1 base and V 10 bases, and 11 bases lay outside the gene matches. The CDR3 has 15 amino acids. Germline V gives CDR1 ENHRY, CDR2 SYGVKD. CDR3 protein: CATGDNRGRNTEAFF. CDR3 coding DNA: TGTGCCACAGGGGACAACAGGGGGAGGAACACTGAAGCTTTCTTT.

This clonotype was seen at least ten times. DNA of the CDR3: TGTGCCAGCAGCCAGTACAGGGGGCGTAATGAAAAACTGTTTTTT. Protein product: CASSQYRGRNEKLFF. The V call is TRBV3-1, the J call TRBJ1-4; TRBD1 agrees at 9 bases. The CDR3 sequence is 15 residues long. Unmatched junction bases numbered 3, after V lost 3 bases and J lost 4 bases. CDR1 is LGHDT and CDR2 is YNNKEL in the germline V gene (reference sequence).

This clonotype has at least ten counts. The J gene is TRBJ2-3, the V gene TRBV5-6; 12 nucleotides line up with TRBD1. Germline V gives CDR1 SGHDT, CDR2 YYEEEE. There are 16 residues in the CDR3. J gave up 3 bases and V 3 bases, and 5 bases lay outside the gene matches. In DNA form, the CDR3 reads TGTGCCAGCAGCTCCTTGGGACAGGGGGCTACAGATACGCAGTATTTT. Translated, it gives CASSSLGQGATDTQYF.

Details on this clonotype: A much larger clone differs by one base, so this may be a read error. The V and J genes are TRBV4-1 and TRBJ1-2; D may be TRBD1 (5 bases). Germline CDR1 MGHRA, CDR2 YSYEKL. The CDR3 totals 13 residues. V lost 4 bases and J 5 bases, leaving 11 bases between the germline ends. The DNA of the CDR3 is TGCGCCAGCAGCCCCAGGGTGGAATATGGCTACACCTTC. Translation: CASSPRVEYGYTF.

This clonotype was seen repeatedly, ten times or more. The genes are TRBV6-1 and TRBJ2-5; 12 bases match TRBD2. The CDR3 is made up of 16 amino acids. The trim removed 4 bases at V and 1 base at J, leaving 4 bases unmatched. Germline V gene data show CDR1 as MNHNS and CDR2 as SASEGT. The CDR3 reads CASSVLAGGLQETQYF. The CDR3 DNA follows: TGTGCCAGCAGTGTCCTAGCGGGGGGGCTCCAAGAGACCCAGTACTTC.

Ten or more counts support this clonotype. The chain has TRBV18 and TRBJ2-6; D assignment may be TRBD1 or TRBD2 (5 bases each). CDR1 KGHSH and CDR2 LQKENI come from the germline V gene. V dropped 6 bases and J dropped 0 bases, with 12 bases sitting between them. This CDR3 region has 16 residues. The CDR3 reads CASSRDRRSGANVLTF. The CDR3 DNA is TGTGCCAGCTCCCGGGACCGTCGCTCTGGGGCCAACGTCCTGACTTTC.

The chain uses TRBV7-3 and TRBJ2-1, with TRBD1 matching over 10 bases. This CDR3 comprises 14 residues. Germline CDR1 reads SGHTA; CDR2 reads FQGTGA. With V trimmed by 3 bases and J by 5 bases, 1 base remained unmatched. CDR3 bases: TGTGCCAGCAGCTTGGGACAGGGGCACAATGAGCAGTTCTTC. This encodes CASSLGQGHNEQFF. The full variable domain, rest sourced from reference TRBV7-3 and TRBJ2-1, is GAGVSQTPSNKVTEKGKYVELRCDPISGHTALYWYRQSLGQGPEFLIYFQGTGAADDSGLPNDRFFAVRPEGSVSTLKIQRTERGDSAVYLCASSLGQGHNEQFFGPGTRLTVL.

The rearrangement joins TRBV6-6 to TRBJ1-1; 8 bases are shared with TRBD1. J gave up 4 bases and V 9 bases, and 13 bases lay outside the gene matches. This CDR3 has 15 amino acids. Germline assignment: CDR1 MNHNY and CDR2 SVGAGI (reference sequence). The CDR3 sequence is CASTGTGRKGTEAFF. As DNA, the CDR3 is TGTGCCAGTACCGGGACAGGACGCAAAGGCACTGAAGCTTTCTTT.

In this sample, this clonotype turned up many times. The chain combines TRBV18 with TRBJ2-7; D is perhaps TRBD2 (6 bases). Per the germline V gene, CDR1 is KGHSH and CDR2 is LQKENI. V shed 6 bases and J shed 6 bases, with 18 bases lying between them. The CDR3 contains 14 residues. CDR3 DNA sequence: TGTGCCAGCTCGGATCACATGGGGACTGCCGAGCAGTACTTC. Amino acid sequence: CASSDHMGTAEQYF.

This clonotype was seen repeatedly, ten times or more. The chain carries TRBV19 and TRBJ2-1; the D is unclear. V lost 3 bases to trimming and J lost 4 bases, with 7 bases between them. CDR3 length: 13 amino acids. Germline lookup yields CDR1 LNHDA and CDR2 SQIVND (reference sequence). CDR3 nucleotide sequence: TGTGCCAGTAGTATTAGGGCTTACAATGAGCAGTTCTTC. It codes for CASSIRAYNEQFF. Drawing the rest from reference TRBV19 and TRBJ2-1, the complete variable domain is DGGITQSPKYLFRKEGQNVTLSCEQNLNHDAMYWYRQDPGQGLRLIYYSQIVNDFQKGDIAEGYSVSREKKESFPLTVTSAQKNPTAFYLCASSIRAYNEQFFGPGTRLTVL.

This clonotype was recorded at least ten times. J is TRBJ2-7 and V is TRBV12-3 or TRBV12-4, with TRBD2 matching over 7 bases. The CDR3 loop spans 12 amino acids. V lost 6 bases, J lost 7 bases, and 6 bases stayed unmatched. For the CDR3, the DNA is TGTGCCAGCAGATTCGATAGCGGGGAGCAGTACTTC. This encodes CASRFDSGEQYF.

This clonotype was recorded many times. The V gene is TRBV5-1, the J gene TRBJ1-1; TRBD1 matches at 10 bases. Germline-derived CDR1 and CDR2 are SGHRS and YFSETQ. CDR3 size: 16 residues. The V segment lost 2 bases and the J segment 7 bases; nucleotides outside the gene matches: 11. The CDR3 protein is CASSFSPPGQGFEAFF. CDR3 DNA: TGCGCCAGCAGCTTTTCTCCCCCGGGACAGGGGTTTGAAGCTTTCTTT.

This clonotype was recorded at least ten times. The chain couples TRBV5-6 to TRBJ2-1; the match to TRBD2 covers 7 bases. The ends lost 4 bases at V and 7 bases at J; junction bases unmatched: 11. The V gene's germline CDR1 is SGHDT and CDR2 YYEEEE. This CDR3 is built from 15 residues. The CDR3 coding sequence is TGTGCCAGCAGCCGCCGTAGCGGGTTGGGGAATGAGCAGTTCTTC. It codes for CASSRRSGLGNEQFF.

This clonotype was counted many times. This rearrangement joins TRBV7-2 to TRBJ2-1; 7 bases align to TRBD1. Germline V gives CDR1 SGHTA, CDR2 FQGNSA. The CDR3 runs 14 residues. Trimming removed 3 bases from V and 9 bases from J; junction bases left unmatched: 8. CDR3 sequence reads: CASSLDRYTTEQFF. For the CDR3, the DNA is TGTGCCAGCAGCTTGGACAGGTACACCACTGAGCAGTTCTTC.